This TCR beta chain originates from a study of response to subunit inactivated influenza vaccine. Study-wide findings and caveats: There was a suggestion from the authors that each seasonal influenza vaccination recruits few new T cells.

This clonotype was seen only a few times. Its target is not known. One entry per CDR3 protein, called by TCRdb with MiXCR from the RT-PCR reads. This table holds about 800,000 distinct CDR3 sequences, 21% found once. Germline CDR1 is SGHNT and CDR2 is YYREEE (reference sequence). There are 16 residues in the CDR3. The V gene lost 7 bases and the J gene lost 1 base, with 17 bases spanning the gap. This specimen consisted of PBMCs from blood, obtained 4 to 6 days after vaccination. This clonotype originated in a man in his fifties who received an inactivated influenza vaccine. The chain uses TRBV5-4 and TRBJ2-2; D gene unclear. The CDR3 coding sequence is TGTGCCAGCGCTAATTCAGCCGCCCAGAACACCGGGGAGCTGTTTTTT. Its protein product is CASANSAAQNTGELFF.